Following are 30 T cell receptor beta chains from one sample sequenced in a study of T-cell memory formation after mild COVID-19 (dated by TCRdb to the early 2020s). Receptor amplification or capture employed 5' RACE. TCRdb shows the sequencer as Illumina NovaSeq 6000. TCRdb itself trimmed the public reads at Q25 with fastp, ran MiXCR and retained productive beta chains. Rows merge per CDR3 protein into single entries with the most common DNA and genes. Across this sample there are some 450,000 distinct CDR3 sequences, with about a sixth seen only once. The top ten hold about 22% of the sample. The specimen was PBMCs or a T cell subset sorted from them (not recorded which). The receptors shown here come from a man in his late teens or twenties who had mild COVID-19 (a few samples of this study predate the infection). The sample titles of this study are shuffled in the database, so cell type and time point are left out; the donor was told from shared clones.

With respect to this clonotype: A read error may produce the germline difference seen at one junction end. The chain couples TRBV20-1 to TRBJ2-3; TRBD1 matches 9 bases. The CDR3 is made up of 14 amino acids. Germline lookup yields CDR1 DFQATT and CDR2 SNEGSKA (reference sequence). CDR3 nucleotide sequence: TGCAGTGCTAGACCCAGGACAGGGGCAGATACGCAGTACTTT. This sequence encodes CSARPRTGADTQYF.

The table lists this clonotype with many counts. The chain uses TRBV5-5 and TRBJ2-7; 15 bases map to TRBD2. This CDR3 spans 15 amino acids. V was pared by 5 bases and J by 4 bases, with 4 bases of the junction left unmatched. CDR1 SGHKS and CDR2 YYEKEE come from the germline V gene (reference sequence). The chain's CDR3 is CASSWTSGGAYEQYF. The CDR3 DNA follows: TGTGCCAGCAGTTGGACTAGCGGGGGGGCGTACGAGCAGTACTTC.

This clonotype was counted ten times or more. The rearrangement joins TRBV20-1 to TRBJ2-1, with 7 bases that match TRBD2. The ends lost 6 bases at V and 3 bases at J; junction bases unmatched: 14. The CDR3 consists of 16 residues. The germline gives CDR1 DFQATT, CDR2 SNEGSKA (reference sequence). CDR3 protein: CSARSRSGGLYNEQFF. In nucleotides, the CDR3 is TGCAGTGCCCGATCCCGCTCGGGGGGACTCTACAATGAGCAGTTCTTC.

Ten or more counts support this clonotype. The chain links TRBV5-1 to TRBJ2-1; possibly TRBD2 for D (6 bases). Germline V gene data show CDR1 as SGHRS and CDR2 as YFSETQ. The CDR3 consists of 15 residues. The germline V and J ends were trimmed by 0 bases and 3 bases, with 10 bases remaining between them. DNA for the CDR3: TGCGCCAGCAGCTTGGACGGGGGAGACTACAATGAGCAGTTCTTC. Amino acid sequence: CASSLDGGDYNEQFF.

This clonotype was recorded a few times. This chain links TRBV4-1 with TRBJ1-2, with D unresolved. Germline V gives CDR1 MGHRA, CDR2 YSYEKL. The CDR3 extends over 16 amino acids. V shed 6 bases and J shed 0 bases, with 17 bases lying between them. CDR3 residues: CASSPRWNPANYGYTF. The CDR3, as DNA: TGCGCCAGCAGTCCTCGATGGAACCCTGCTAACTATGGCTACACCTTC.

This clonotype has a handful of counts. The gene calls are TRBV4-2 and TRBJ1-3; D gene uncertain. The V gene's germline CDR1 is LGHNA and CDR2 YNFKEQ. CDR3 length: 14 amino acids. The V and J ends lost 1 base and 3 bases respectively, with 7 bases between them. The CDR3 here is CASSQVRNGNTIYF. DNA for the CDR3: TGTGCCAGCAGCCAAGTTCGGAATGGAAACACCATATATTTT.

This clonotype occurred a few times. The gene calls are TRBV11-2 and TRBJ2-3, with a tentative D call TRBD1 (6 bases). V was pared by 2 bases and J by 4 bases, with 10 bases between. Germline V CDR1 and CDR2: SGHAT, FQNNGV. CDR3 length equals 14 residues. CDR3 amino acids: CASSLLTGADTQYF. CDR3 in DNA: TGTGCCAGCAGCTTATTGACAGGAGCAGATACGCAGTATTTT.

In this sample, this clonotype turned up a few times. The chain is built from TRBV6-6 and TRBJ2-3, with D possibly matching TRBD1 (6 bases). Germline V CDR1 and CDR2: MNHNY, SVGAGI (reference sequence). The CDR3 runs to 15 residues. V was clipped by 2 bases and J by 0 bases, with 9 bases between them. The DNA for the CDR3 is TGTGCCAGCAGTTACCGACAGGCGAGCACAGATACGCAGTATTTT. It is translated as CASSYRQASTDTQYF.

This clonotype has a handful of counts. This sequence joins TRBV6-5 and TRBJ2-3; 12 bases map to TRBD2. There are 18 residues in the CDR3. V gave up 0 bases and J gave up 4 bases; unmatched junction bases: 8. CDR1 and CDR2 from the germline V gene are MNHEY and SVGAGI. The CDR3 sequence: CASSYSILAGGGADTQYF. CDR3 DNA: TGTGCCAGCAGTTACTCGATACTAGCGGGGGGAGGAGCAGATACGCAGTATTTT.

The chain joins TRBV2 to TRBJ1-5; D unclear. V lost 1 base to trimming and J lost 4 bases, with 8 bases between them. Germline V gene sequence: CDR1 SNHLY, CDR2 FYNNEI. The CDR3 is made up of 14 amino acids. Here the CDR3 DNA reads TGTGCCAGCAGTGAAGTGTCAGGAAATCAGCCCCAGCATTTT. Residues: CASSEVSGNQPQHF.

The chain uses TRBV5-1 and TRBJ1-6, with a tentative D call TRBD1 (6 bases). This CDR3 is built from 15 residues. Trimming stripped 4 bases from V and 7 bases from J, with 15 bases between. Germline-derived CDR1 and CDR2 are SGHRS and YFSETQ. CDR3 in DNA: TGCGCCAGCAGCCGAGGCGCAGGGGAAAATTCACCCCTCCACTTT. Its translation: CASSRGAGENSPLHF.

This clonotype has only a few counts. J is TRBJ1-5 and V is TRBV11-2, with a possible D match to TRBD1 (5 bases). The length of the CDR3 is 16 residues. The V gene's germline CDR1 is SGHAT and CDR2 FQNNGV. V gave up 4 bases and J gave up 4 bases, with 17 bases separating them. The CDR3 nucleotides are TGTGCCAGCAGCTCCTCTTCCGGGACGGCGAATCAGCCCCAGCATTTT. Its translation: CASSSSSGTANQPQHF. The variable domain in full, with the rest retrieved from reference TRBV11-2 and TRBJ1-5, is EAGVAQSPRYKIIEKRQSVAFWCNPISGHATLYWYQQILGQGPKLLIQFQNNGVVDDSQLPKDRFSAERLKGVDSTLKIQPAKLEDSAVYLCASSSSSGTANQPQHFGDGTRLSIL.

J is TRBJ2-5 and V is TRBV3-1, with a possible D match to TRBD2 (6 bases). Germline V gene lookup returns CDR1 LGHDT and CDR2 YNNKEL (reference sequence). Trimming cost V 4 bases and J 1 base, with 16 bases left between them. This CDR3 is built from 16 residues. The CDR3 nucleotides read TGTGCCAGCAGCCGTCGCCGCGGGGCGATCCAAGAGACCCAGTACTTC. Encoded protein: CASSRRRGAIQETQYF.

This clonotype was seen a few times. The rearrangement uses TRBV6-5 and TRBJ2-7, with unresolved D. The ends were cut back, 0 bases at V and 4 bases at J, with 7 bases in the middle. The length of the CDR3 is 13 residues. In germline, CDR1 is MNHEY, CDR2 SVGAGI. In nucleotides, the CDR3 is TGTGCCAGCAGTTACTCGAGAGAATACGAGCAGTACTTC. This translates into CASSYSREYEQYF.

The CDR3 reads CASSRAGDEQYF. The CDR3 DNA sequence: TGTGCCAGCTCCAGGGCAGGGGACGAGCAGTACTTC. The rearrangement links TRBV18 to TRBJ2-7; a weak D match, TRBD1 (6 bases). CDR3 length: 12 residues. The germline gives CDR1 KGHSH, CDR2 LQKENI. With 6 bases removed from V and 5 bases from J, the gap between germline ends came to 11 bases.

This clonotype was counted a few times. The J gene is TRBJ2-1, the V gene TRBV4-3; 9 bases agree with TRBD1. J was trimmed by 8 bases and V by 2 bases; bases with no gene match: 10. This CDR3 comprises 16 residues. The germline V gene encodes CDR1 LGHNA and CDR2 YSLEER. The CDR3, as DNA: TGCGCCAGCAGCCAAATGGGGACAGGGTTTGGCGATGAGCAGTTCTTC. It is translated as CASSQMGTGFGDEQFF.

This clonotype occurred a few times. V usage is TRBV7-2 and J usage is TRBJ2-5; D gene ambiguous. V gave up 1 base and J gave up 4 bases, with 7 bases separating them. Germline CDR1 SGHTA, CDR2 FQGNSA. The CDR3 has 13 residues. The CDR3 bases are TGTGCCAGCAGCTTAGACTTCGTAGAGACCCAGTACTTC. This translates into CASSLDFVETQYF.

The chain has TRBV18 and TRBJ2-2; D is unclear. This CDR3 spans 17 amino acids. Germline V gives CDR1 KGHSH, CDR2 LQKENI. V lost 4 bases and J lost 5, with 20 bases in between. CDR3 sequence (DNA): TGTGCCAGCTCACTAAGGGCCCCATGGGGTGCGACCGGGGAGCTGTTTTTT. Its translation is CASSLRAPWGATGELFF.

The rearrangement links TRBV9 to TRBJ2-2, with 7 bases aligning to TRBD2. The V gene's germline CDR1 is SGDLS and CDR2 YYNGEE. V was pared by 0 bases and J by 0 bases, with 11 bases of the junction left unmatched. This CDR3 comprises 19 residues. CDR3 loop: CASSVAEADRGANTGELFF. In nucleotides, the CDR3 is TGTGCCAGCAGCGTAGCCGAAGCCGATCGGGGGGCGAACACCGGGGAGCTGTTTTTT.

This clonotype turned up a few times. CDR3 bases: TGCGCCAGCCCCCACAGAGGAGACAGGGGTTGTGGCTACGAGCAGTACGTC. It specifies CASPHRGDRGCGYEQYV. This chain uses TRBV5-1 with TRBJ2-7; 8 bases are a match to TRBD1. Germline V gene data show CDR1 as SGHRS and CDR2 as YFSETQ. Trimming cost V 7 bases and J 3 bases; bases outside gene matches: 18. The CDR3 loop spans 17 amino acids.

In its sample, this clonotype was seen a few times. This chain links TRBV12-3 or TRBV12-4 with TRBJ2-5; 14 nucleotides agree with TRBD2. After removal of 5 bases from V and 4 bases from J, the junction contained 6 bases not matched to a gene. The CDR3 contains 16 residues. Here the CDR3 reads CASSPRLAGGSETQYF. CDR3 sequence (DNA): TGTGCCAGCAGTCCGAGACTAGCGGGGGGGTCAGAGACCCAGTACTTC.

This chain links TRBV4-3 with TRBJ2-5; the match to TRBD2 covers 8 bases. The CDR3 runs to 17 residues. The J segment lost 2 bases and the V segment lost 0 bases, leaving 8 bases of the junction unmatched. Per the germline V gene, CDR1 is LGHNA and CDR2 is YSLEER. CDR3 in amino acids: CASSQELVSGAQETQYF. The CDR3, as DNA: TGCGCCAGCAGCCAAGAGTTGGTTAGCGGGGCGCAAGAGACCCAGTACTTC.

DNA for the CDR3: TGTGCCAGTAGTATAAGTCCTAGCTCCTACAATGAGCAGTTCTTC. It specifies CASSISPSSYNEQFF. The V gene is TRBV19, the J gene TRBJ2-1; no definite D call. V lost 2 bases and J lost 0, with 8 bases in between. The germline V gene has CDR1 LNHDA and CDR2 SQIVND (reference sequence). The CDR3 is 15 amino acids.

This sequence joins TRBV6-5 and TRBJ2-3; D call uncertain. Germline V gene sequence: CDR1 MNHEY, CDR2 SVGAGI. This CDR3 spans 11 amino acids. The V and J ends lost 8 bases and 2 bases respectively, with 5 bases between them. The CDR3 sequence is CASLHTDTQYF. The CDR3 DNA is TGTGCCAGCCTGCACACAGATACGCAGTATTTT.

This chain joins TRBV28 and TRBJ2-7, with 9 bases fitting TRBD2. The CDR3 loop spans 14 amino acids. Losses at the gene ends were 8 bases for V and 2 bases for J; bases not matched to a gene: 7. Germline CDR1 and CDR2: MDHEN and SYDVKM. CDR3 nucleotide sequence: TGTGCCAGCGCGGGAGGGGGTTCAACCTACGAGCAGTACTTC. This sequence encodes CASAGGGSTYEQYF.

This clonotype came up a few times. This chain links TRBV5-1 with TRBJ1-2; D is possibly TRBD1 (5 bases). The length of the CDR3 is 16 residues. V lost 4 bases and J lost 4, with 20 bases in between. CDR1 is SGHRS and CDR2 is YFSETQ in the germline V gene. CDR3 loop: CASSATGTYEPYGYTF. The CDR3 DNA sequence: TGCGCCAGCAGCGCAACCGGGACGTACGAACCCTATGGCTACACCTTC.

This clonotype has ten or more counts. The chain recombines TRBV7-9 with TRBJ1-1, with D hard to call. CDR1 is SEHNR and CDR2 is FQNEAQ in the germline V gene (reference sequence). The CDR3 loop spans 11 amino acids. The ends were cut back, 6 bases at V and 6 bases at J, with 8 bases in the middle. CDR3 amino acids: CASSQSSEAFF. In nucleotides, the CDR3 is TGTGCCAGCAGTCAGAGTTCTGAAGCTTTCTTT.

This clonotype has a handful of counts. The chain employs TRBV7-6 and TRBJ2-3; D is undetermined. CDR3 length: 13 amino acids. Germline V lookup: CDR1 SGHVS, CDR2 FNYEAQ. V dropped 7 bases and J dropped 2 bases, with 10 bases sitting between them. The CDR3 DNA is TGTGCCAGCACCCAGCCTGACACAGATACGCAGTATTTT. The encoded protein is CASTQPDTDTQYF.

Comments on this clonotype: Without the conserved terminal phenylalanine or tryptophan, this CDR3 likely stems from a read error. The V and J genes are TRBV7-8 and TRBJ2-5, with TRBD1 as a possible D gene (6 bases). Germline lookup yields CDR1 SGHVS and CDR2 FQNEAQ. The CDR3 length is 13 residues. V gave up 5 bases and J gave up 6 bases, with 13 bases separating them. CDR3 protein: CASSLRDTKTQYL. The CDR3 coding sequence is TGTGCCAGCAGCCTCAGGGACACAAAGACCCAGTACTTA.

CDR3 sequence (DNA): TGTGCCACCAGCAGAGGTAGCGGGGGCTTCTACGAGCAGTACGTC. Protein: CATSRGSGGFYEQYV. V is TRBV15 and J is TRBJ2-7, with 9 bases fitting TRBD2. There are 15 residues in the CDR3. V shed 1 base, J shed 3 bases, and the junction held 4 bases outside the gene matches. CDR1 is LNHNV and CDR2 is YYDKDF in the germline V gene (reference sequence).